This TCR beta chain was identified during a study of blood T cell repertoires in COVID-19. Background on the study: Samples came from the United States, Italy and Spain, spanning acute and convalescent COVID-19.

Original handling: Using reference gene primer amplification, nucleated cell counts were estimated. The table came from immunoSEQ multiplex PCR; TCRdb's copy has only in-frame clones and leaves some out. V and J calls and clone size follow that table, whereas D and trimming were derived from the DNA. Seen here are around 150,000 clones, approximately 80% observed once, and the top ten hold 20% to 25%. The CDR3 extends over 17 amino acids. Germline-derived CDR1 and CDR2 are LNHDA and SQIVND (reference sequence). Trimming removed 5 bases from V and 7 bases from J; junction bases left unmatched: 9. The sample was peripheral blood. The gene calls are TRBV19 and TRBJ2-2; TRBD2 agrees at 14 bases. The TCR sequence derives from an elderly woman with acute or convalescent COVID-19. The CDR3 DNA reads TGTGCCAGTAGTTCAGGGACTAGCGGGAGAACGGGCGGGGAGCTGTTTTTT. Encoded protein: CASSSGTSGRTGGELFF.